This T cell receptor beta chain was sequenced for a study of CD4 T cells in relation to SARS-CoV-2 and coronaviruses. Overall study context: PBMCs were cultured with antigen for roughly nine days before TCR beta sequencing. Shared crossreactive spike epitopes were mapped to their HLA restriction.

In regard to this clone: Its antigen is currently unknown.

CEF-cultured naive and memory CD4+ T cell DNA got survey-level sequencing. Libraries were prepared by immunoSEQ multiplex PCR; TCRdb keeps only in-frame clonotypes and omits some of them. The sample shows about 36,000 clones, over 70% of them seen only once. The clonotype comes from an adult with COVID-19. Source material: memory CD4+ T cells from PBMCs, cultured in vitro.

This chain's CDR3 is CAISETSAGDEQFF. CDR3 nucleotides: TGTGCCATCAGTGAAACCAGCGCTGGCGATGAGCAGTTCTTC. This rearrangement joins TRBV10-3 to TRBJ2-1, with unresolved D. V gave up 3 bases and J gave up 8 bases, with 14 bases separating them. The CDR3 spans 14 residues. Germline loops: CDR1 ENHRY, CDR2 SYGVKD.